What follows are 28 T cell receptor beta chains derived from one specimen sequenced in a study of blood T cell repertoires in COVID-19. The table came from immunoSEQ multiplex PCR; TCRdb's copy has only in-frame clones and leaves some out. This sample has about 230,000 clones, with 86% found just once. The sequencing sample was made of PBMCs or T cells enriched from blood (not recorded which). The receptors were gathered from a woman in her forties or fifties in a cohort exposed to, infected with or recovered from COVID-19 (not recorded which).

This chain connects TRBV24-1 to TRBJ1-5, with D maybe TRBD1 (5 bases). Trimming pared 4 bases from V and 6 bases from J, leaving 18 bases between. CDR3 size: 16 residues. Germline values: CDR1 KGHDR, CDR2 SFDVKD. The CDR3 is CATSDQRDASGQPQHF. The CDR3 nucleotides read TGTGCCACCAGTGACCAGAGGGACGCTAGCGGTCAGCCCCAGCATTTT.

V and J are TRBV2 and TRBJ1-1; no clear D gene. Between the trimmed V and J ends, which lost 4 bases and 0 bases, there was a span of 9 bases. The V gene's germline CDR1 is SNHLY and CDR2 FYNNEI. This CDR3 contains 14 residues. CDR3 loop: CASSAGILNTEAFF. In DNA, the CDR3 is TGTGCCAGCAGTGCCGGGATATTGAACACTGAAGCTTTCTTT.

This sequence joins TRBV9 and TRBJ2-3, with TRBD2 as a possible D gene (5 bases). Trimming cost V 0 bases and J 8 bases, with 16 bases left between them. The CDR3 covers 15 residues. Germline CDR1 reads SGDLS; CDR2 reads YYNGEE. CDR3 DNA: TGTGCCAGCAGCGTAGAATTAGGGAGTCGGGTTACGCAGTATTTT. Amino acids: CASSVELGSRVTQYF. Together with reference TRBV9 and TRBJ2-3, the CDR3 gives the full variable domain: DSGVTQTPKHLITATGQRVTLRCSPRSGDLSVYWYQQSLDQGLQFLIQYYNGEERAKGNILERFSAQQFPDLHSELNLSSLELGDSALYFCASSVELGSRVTQYFGPGTRLTVL.

The chain is built from TRBV3-1 (or the pseudogene TRBV3-2) and TRBJ2-2; 9 nucleotides align to TRBD2. V dropped 8 bases and J dropped 2; count of bases not matched to a gene: 9. Germline V CDR1 and CDR2: LGHDT, YNNKEL (reference sequence). The CDR3 has 16 amino acids. The CDR3 loop reads CASSAFSGGNTGELFF. The CDR3 nucleotides are TGTGCCAGCTCCGCCTTTAGCGGGGGCAACACCGGGGAGCTGTTTTTT.

The chain is built from TRBV4-2 and TRBJ1-6; 8 nucleotides align to TRBD1. Germline V gives CDR1 LGHNA, CDR2 YNFKEQ. The CDR3 consists of 15 residues. V was clipped by 0 bases and J by 7 bases; unmatched bases: 2. CDR3 sequence reads: CASSQEWTGNSPLHF. DNA of the CDR3: TGTGCCAGCAGCCAAGAGTGGACAGGGAATTCACCCCTCCACTTT.

The chain links TRBV30 to TRBJ1-1; D is undetermined. With 0 bases removed from V and 2 bases from J, the gap between germline ends came to 19 bases. The CDR3 length is 17 residues. Germline CDR1 reads GTSNPN; CDR2 reads SVGIG (reference sequence). The CDR3 nucleotides are TGTGCCTGGAGTGTACGAGGCAGTCACCTCGTTAACACTGAAGCTTTCTTT. Translated, it gives CAWSVRGSHLVNTEAFF.

The chain combines TRBV30 with TRBJ2-7; 10 bases are a match to TRBD1. The germline gives CDR1 GTSNPN, CDR2 SVGIG (reference sequence). Trimming at V came to 8 bases and at J to 5 bases, leaving 6 bases not matched to a gene. CDR3 length equals 12 residues. The CDR3 nucleotides are TGTGCCGCTGGGACAGGGGTCCACGAGCAGTACTTC. This sequence encodes CAAGTGVHEQYF.

The V and J genes are TRBV5-1 and TRBJ2-7, with D possibly being TRBD1 (5 bases). This CDR3 has 16 amino acids. Looked up from germline, CDR1 is SGHRS and CDR2 is YFSETQ. Trimming pared 0 bases from V and 1 base from J, leaving 14 bases between. The CDR3 sequence is CASSLVPGSPSYEQYF. The CDR3 DNA reads TGCGCCAGCAGCTTGGTTCCAGGGTCCCCATCCTACGAGCAGTACTTC.

The chain links TRBV10-3 to TRBJ1-2; a weak D match, TRBD1 (6 bases). Germline V gives CDR1 ENHRY, CDR2 SYGVKD. Trimming left V 5 bases short and J 6 bases short, with 16 bases between. CDR3 size: 14 residues. The CDR3 DNA reads TGTGCCATCAGTCGGGCGGGCAGGGACAATGGCTACACCTTC. This encodes CAISRAGRDNGYTF.

The DNA for the CDR3 is TGTGCCAGTGGGCCAGCTCTCACAGATACGCAGTATTTT. Encoded protein: CASGPALTDTQYF. The J gene is TRBJ2-3, the V gene TRBV19; D is unclear. Deletions cut 8 bases from V and 2 bases from J, with 11 bases between. The length of the CDR3 is 13 residues. CDR1 LNHDA and CDR2 SQIVND come from the germline V gene (reference sequence). Full variable domain (rest looked up from reference TRBV19 and TRBJ2-3): DGGITQSPKYLFRKEGQNVTLSCEQNLNHDAMYWYRQDPGQGLRLIYYSQIVNDFQKGDIAEGYSVSREKKESFPLTVTSAQKNPTAFYLCASGPALTDTQYFGPGTRLTVL.

The rearrangement links TRBV29-1 to TRBJ1-2; D may be TRBD1 (5 bases). V lost 4 bases and J 7 bases, leaving 10 bases between the germline ends. CDR1 and CDR2 from the germline V gene are SQVTM and ANQGSEA. This CDR3 has 11 amino acids. CDR3 amino acids: CSVGQSTGYTF. In DNA, the CDR3 is TGCAGCGTTGGACAGTCGACTGGCTACACCTTC.

This chain uses TRBV4-1 with TRBJ1-5, with D perhaps matching TRBD1 (6 bases). Germline V gives CDR1 MGHRA, CDR2 YSYEKL. The CDR3 has 17 amino acids. Deletions cut 5 bases from V and 0 bases from J, with 17 bases between. The CDR3 DNA follows: TGCGCCAGCAGCGGCGGCCCGGGACAAAATAGCAATCAGCCCCAGCATTTT. Translating it yields CASSGGPGQNSNQPQHF.

The chain combines TRBV5-1 with TRBJ1-2; possible D gene TRBD1, 5 bases. V was cut by 7 bases and J by 4 bases, with 17 bases left in between. The germline gives CDR1 SGHRS, CDR2 YFSETQ. This CDR3 region has 14 residues. CDR3 residues: CASGPPGPTYGYTF. In DNA, the CDR3 is TGCGCCAGCGGCCCCCCAGGGCCCACCTATGGCTACACCTTC. The whole variable domain, remainder taken from reference TRBV5-1 and TRBJ1-2, is KAGVTQTPRYLIKTRGQQVTLSCSPISGHRSVSWYQQTPGQGLQFLFEYFSETQRNKGNFPGRFSGRQFSNSRSEMNVSTLELGDSALYLCASGPPGPTYGYTFGSGTRLTVV.

This clone was detected a few times. The chain has TRBV28 and TRBJ2-5; 9 bases fit TRBD2. CDR1 is MDHEN, CDR2 SYDVKM, per germline. V was clipped by 7 bases and J by 4 bases; unmatched bases: 13. The CDR3 loop spans 16 amino acids. Here the CDR3 DNA reads TGTGCCAGCAATGAAGGCGGGGGGGGCCGTGGAGAGACCCAGTACTTC. Its protein is CASNEGGGGRGETQYF.

This rearrangement joins TRBV6-1 to TRBJ1-1; D possibly corresponds to TRBD1 (5 bases). The CDR3 spans 14 residues. Germline values: CDR1 MNHNS, CDR2 SASEGT. V gave up 3 bases and J gave up 1 base, with 9 bases separating them. CDR3 in DNA: TGTGCCAGCAGTGAGGCAGGGCGGAACACTGAAGCTTTCTTT. Its protein product is CASSEAGRNTEAFF.

Only a few counts were recorded for this clone. This chain links TRBV21-1 with TRBJ1-6; TRBD1, as called in the table, went unchecked against the DNA. TRBV21-1 is a known pseudogene. CDR3 length equals 13 residues. The CDR3 region has the DNA TGTGCCAGCAGCAGGGACAGGGAATCACCCCTCCACTTT. Translating gives CASSRDRESPLHF.

The gene calls are TRBV30 and TRBJ2-5; TRBD2 agrees at 8 bases. The CDR3 sequence is 17 residues long. The V gene's germline CDR1 is GTSNPN and CDR2 SVGIG (reference sequence). V was clipped by 0 bases and J by 6 bases; unmatched bases: 15. CDR3 DNA sequence: TGTGCCTGGAGTGTACGGGGCGGGGGGACACTCTCAAAGACCCAGTACTTC. This sequence encodes CAWSVRGGGTLSKTQYF.

The chain has TRBV3-1 (or the pseudogene TRBV3-2) and TRBJ2-1, with D possibly being TRBD2 (6 bases). The CDR3 contains 14 residues. CDR1 is LGHDT, CDR2 YNNKEL, per germline (reference sequence). Trimming cost V 4 bases and J 9 bases, with 16 bases left between them. CDR3 nucleotide sequence: TGTGCCAGCAGCCTCCTTCGGGGGTTAGGTGAGCAGTTCTTC. Translated, it gives CASSLLRGLGEQFF.

V gene TRBV24-1 combines with J gene TRBJ1-4; 11 bases fit TRBD1. This CDR3 region has 15 residues. In germline, CDR1 is KGHDR, CDR2 SFDVKD. Trimming removed 5 bases from V and 7 bases from J; junction bases left unmatched: 5. CDR3 nucleotides: TGTGCCACCAGTGCGTCGGGACAGGGGGTTGAAAAACTGTTTTTT. Protein product: CATSASGQGVEKLFF.

The V and J genes are TRBV7-9 and TRBJ2-1; D may be TRBD2 (6 bases). This CDR3 is 15 amino acids long. Trimming stripped 3 bases from V and 4 bases from J, with 13 bases between. CDR1 and CDR2 (germline): SEHNR, FQNEAQ (reference sequence). As DNA, the CDR3 is TGTGCCAGCAGCTTTGGGGGACTGGCTTACAATGAGCAGTTCTTC. Translated: CASSFGGLAYNEQFF.

This CDR3 reads CSVLRGTTSGNTIYF. Here the CDR3 DNA reads TGCAGCGTTTTACGAGGTACCACCTCTGGAAACACCATATATTTT. The J gene is TRBJ1-3, the V gene TRBV29-1, with unresolved D. V was cut by 5 bases and J by 0 bases, with 14 bases left in between. The CDR3 covers 15 residues. The V gene's germline CDR1 is SQVTM and CDR2 ANQGSEA.

V and J are TRBV11-2 and TRBJ1-1; no definite D call. The CDR3 is 14 residues long. V lost 1 base, J lost 1 base, and 7 bases lay in between. Per germline, CDR1 SGHAT and CDR2 FQNNGV. The CDR3, as DNA: TGTGCCAGCAGCTTAGTTATCCGGAACACTGAAGCTTTCTTT. Amino acids: CASSLVIRNTEAFF. Supplemented by reference TRBV11-2 and TRBJ1-1, the full variable domain reads EAGVAQSPRYKIIEKRQSVAFWCNPISGHATLYWYQQILGQGPKLLIQFQNNGVVDDSQLPKDRFSAERLKGVDSTLKIQPAKLEDSAVYLCASSLVIRNTEAFFGQGTRLTVV.

The chain joins TRBV6-1 to TRBJ1-2, with a possible D match to TRBD1 (5 bases). The CDR3 runs to 15 residues. V lost 1 base and J 4 bases, leaving 13 bases between the germline ends. Per the germline V gene, CDR1 is MNHNS and CDR2 is SASEGT. The chain's CDR3 is CASSEEFGQGYGYTF. The CDR3 nucleotides read TGTGCCAGCAGTGAAGAGTTCGGCCAGGGCTATGGCTACACCTTC.

The rearrangement joins TRBV5-8 to TRBJ2-5, with 9 bases that match TRBD1. The germline gives CDR1 SGHTS, CDR2 YDEGEE. V lost 3 bases and J lost 7; bases outside the gene matches: 10. CDR3 length equals 15 residues. The CDR3, as DNA: TGTGCCAGCAGCTGGACAGGGGACCGGGGTGGGACCCAGTACTTC. This codes for CASSWTGDRGGTQYF.

The chain carries TRBV2 and TRBJ1-5; TRBD1 is a possible D gene (6 bases). V gave up 6 bases and J gave up 1 base, with 13 bases separating them. This CDR3 is built from 15 residues. Germline V gene lookup returns CDR1 SNHLY and CDR2 FYNNEI. The CDR3 sequence: CASSNHRGSNQPQHF. CDR3 in DNA: TGTGCCAGCAGCAATCATAGGGGGAGCAATCAGCCCCAGCATTTT.

This clone was seen ten or more times. This CDR3 is CAWSFRDRSPLHF. In nucleotides, the CDR3 is TGTGCCTGGAGTTTCAGGGACAGATCACCCCTCCACTTT. The rearrangement joins TRBV30 to TRBJ1-6; 7 bases align to TRBD1. This CDR3 contains 13 residues. V dropped 2 bases and J dropped 10; count of bases not matched to a gene: 5. Germline CDR1 is GTSNPN and CDR2 is SVGIG (reference sequence).

The gene calls are TRBV18 and TRBJ1-3, with D uncertain. V was pared by 2 bases and J by 2 bases, with 19 bases between. The CDR3 extends over 18 amino acids. The V gene's germline CDR1 is KGHSH and CDR2 LQKENI. CDR3 sequence (DNA): TGTGCCAGCTCACCAATTTGGTACAGATCGCCTACTGGAAACACCATATATTTT. Its protein is CASSPIWYRSPTGNTIYF.

The chain carries TRBV4-1 and TRBJ1-1; D not certain. The ends were cut back, 1 base at V and 11 bases at J, with 11 bases in the middle. There are 12 residues in the CDR3. The germline gives CDR1 MGHRA, CDR2 YSYEKL. The CDR3 nucleotides read TGCGCCAGCAGCCAAGTCGGGAGTGGCGCTTTCTTT. Its translation is CASSQVGSGAFF.